These T cell receptor beta chains were read from a single sample in a study of shared clonotypes between healthy human individuals. The method was immunoSEQ multiplex PCR; TCRdb's version includes in-frame clones alone and lacks a portion of them. The sample carries more than 400,000 clones, about 96% recorded once. Sequencing was performed on naive CD4+ T cells sorted from blood. Source of these receptors: a woman aged 25 to 39 in good health. Each CDR3 is given with its conserved first and last residue. Each record gives: V gene, J gene, D gene, clone size, CDR3 protein, CDR3 DNA. A D gene is named only where the DNA matches it firmly. Clone size appears in some rows only: once, few, many, or a class for an expanded clone.

V: TRBV2
J: TRBJ2-4
D: NA
size: NA
CDR3: CASSESYPPGLAKNIQYF
DNA: TGTGCCAGCAGTGAAAGTTACCCACCGGGACTAGCCAAAAACATTCAGTACTTC

V: TRBV11-1
J: TRBJ2-5
D: TRBD1
size: NA
CDR3: CASSRTGVETQYF
DNA: TGTGCCAGCAGCAGAACAGGGGTGGAGACCCAGTACTTC

V: TRBV2
J: TRBJ2-5
D: NA
size: NA
CDR3: CATMGIQGGETQYF
DNA: TGTGCCACCATGGGTATCCAGGGCGGTGAGACCCAGTACTTC

V: TRBV28
J: TRBJ2-7
D: TRBD1
size: NA
CDR3: CASSLYTGGNYEQYF
DNA: TGTGCCAGCAGTTTATATACAGGGGGTAACTACGAGCAGTACTTC

V: TRBV10-3
J: TRBJ2-7
D: NA
size: NA
CDR3: CAIRKMDSYEQYF
DNA: TGTGCCATCAGGAAAATGGACAGCTACGAGCAGTACTTC

V: TRBV7-2
J: TRBJ2-2
D: TRBD2
size: NA
CDR3: CASSWSGSGNTGELFF
DNA: TGTGCCAGCAGCTGGAGCGGGAGCGGGAACACCGGGGAGCTGTTTTTT

V: TRBV5-6
J: TRBJ2-1
D: TRBD2
size: NA
CDR3: CASSLFAGEIYNEQFF
DNA: TGTGCCAGCAGCTTATTCGCGGGAGAGATCTACAATGAGCAGTTCTTC

V: TRBV4-1
J: TRBJ1-2
D: NA
size: once
CDR3: CASSQIGRAYGYTF
DNA: TGCGCCAGCAGCCAGATAGGCAGAGCCTATGGCTACACCTTC

V: TRBV11-2
J: TRBJ2-7
D: NA
size: NA
CDR3: CASSPHGGADSYEQYF
DNA: TGTGCCAGCAGCCCGCATGGGGGGGCAGACTCCTACGAGCAGTACTTC

V: TRBV28
J: TRBJ2-5
D: TRBD2
size: NA
CDR3: CASRASGRGETQYF
DNA: TGTGCCAGCAGAGCTAGCGGGAGGGGAGAGACCCAGTACTTC

V: TRBV28
J: TRBJ2-6
D: NA
size: NA
CDR3: CASSPPGDPGANVLTF
DNA: TGTGCCAGCAGTCCCCCCGGGGATCCCGGGGCCAACGTCCTGACTTTC

V: TRBV19
J: TRBJ1-1
D: NA
size: NA
CDR3: CASSIAPRQNTEAFF
DNA: TGTGCCAGTAGTATAGCTCCCCGACAGAACACTGAAGCTTTCTTT

V: TRBV5-1
J: TRBJ2-1
D: NA
size: NA
CDR3: CASSFTVSNNEQFF
DNA: TGCGCCAGCAGCTTTACGGTTTCGAACAATGAGCAGTTCTTC

V: TRBV7-9
J: TRBJ2-7
D: NA
size: NA
CDR3: CASSSDGYEQYF
DNA: TGTGCCAGCAGTTCGGACGGCTACGAGCAGTACTTC

V: TRBV4-1
J: TRBJ2-7
D: NA
size: NA
CDR3: CASRVVPGTSNYEQYF
DNA: TGCGCCAGCAGGGTCGTTCCGGGAACTAGTAACTACGAGCAGTACTTC

V: TRBV10-3
J: TRBJ1-1
D: TRBD1
size: NA
CDR3: CAISDLGGLGTEAFF
DNA: TGTGCCATCAGTGATTTAGGGGGCCTGGGCACTGAAGCTTTCTTT

V: TRBV5-1
J: TRBJ1-5
D: NA
size: few
CDR3: CASSLAGNQPQHF
DNA: TGCGCCAGCAGCTTGGCCGGGAACCAGCCCCAGCATTTT

V: TRBV7-6
J: TRBJ1-1
D: NA
size: once
CDR3: CASSKAPRSGGSTEAFF
DNA: TGTGCCAGCAGCAAAGCTCCCCGGAGTGGGGGGAGCACTGAAGCTTTCTTT

V: TRBV15
J: TRBJ1-5
D: TRBD1
size: NA
CDR3: CATSTKQGTQPQHF
DNA: TGTGCCACCAGCACAAAACAGGGGACTCAGCCCCAGCATTTT

V: TRBV5-1
J: TRBJ1-3
D: TRBD1
size: few
CDR3: CASSLGGQENTIYF
DNA: TGCGCCAGCAGCCTGGGTGGACAGGAGAACACCATATATTTT

V: TRBV6-6
J: TRBJ1-2
D: NA
size: NA
CDR3: CASSQTRGYTF
DNA: TGTGCCAGCAGTCAGACCCGGGGCTACACCTTC

V: TRBV5-1
J: TRBJ2-7
D: NA
size: NA
CDR3: CASSEALSSYEQYF
DNA: TGCGCCAGCAGCGAGGCCCTGAGCTCCTACGAGCAGTACTTC

V: TRBV2
J: TRBJ2-7
D: NA
size: NA
CDR3: CASSTGPPGYEQYF
DNA: TGTGCCAGCAGCACCGGACCCCCGGGCTACGAGCAGTACTTC

V: TRBV9
J: TRBJ1-1
D: NA
size: NA
CDR3: CASSVDPGRTEAFF
DNA: TGTGCCAGCAGCGTAGATCCAGGTCGCACTGAAGCTTTCTTT

V: TRBV5-1
J: TRBJ2-7
D: TRBD1
size: NA
CDR3: CASSRVGQGRNEQYF
DNA: TGCGCCAGCAGCCGGGTGGGACAGGGTAGGAACGAGCAGTACTTC

V: TRBV5-1
J: TRBJ2-7
D: NA
size: NA
CDR3: CASSLDGSSYEQYF
DNA: TGCGCCAGCAGCTTGGACGGGAGCTCCTACGAGCAGTACTTC

V: TRBV2
J: TRBJ2-5
D: NA
size: NA
CDR3: CASSEVGQYF
DNA: TGTGCCAGCAGTGAAGTCGGTCAGTACTTC

V: TRBV27
J: TRBJ2-7
D: TRBD2
size: NA
CDR3: CASSYSPGLPHEQYF
DNA: TGTGCCAGCAGTTACTCTCCGGGACTACCGCACGAGCAGTACTTC

V: TRBV5-1
J: TRBJ2-1
D: TRBD2
size: NA
CDR3: CASSPRLAGNEQFF
DNA: TGCGCCAGCAGCCCCAGACTAGCGGGCAATGAGCAGTTCTTC

V: TRBV6-5
J: TRBJ2-7
D: TRBD1
size: NA
CDR3: CASSYFQGARNEQYF
DNA: TGTGCCAGCAGTTACTTCCAGGGGGCACGAAATGAGCAGTACTTC

V: TRBV19
J: TRBJ2-7
D: NA
size: NA
CDR3: CASSLVGSLSYEQYF
DNA: TGTGCCAGTAGTTTGGTGGGGTCACTTTCCTACGAGCAGTACTTC